One and the same sample provided the 27 T cell receptor beta chains below, sequenced in a study of control samples from healthy donors and cancer patients. The table came from immunoSEQ multiplex PCR; TCRdb's copy has only in-frame clones and leaves some out. This table holds over 150,000 clones, more than 90% found once. The specimen sequenced was blood. All receptors come from a middle-aged woman in good health.

The genes are TRBV7-9 and TRBJ1-1; D not resolved. Germline V CDR1 and CDR2: SEHNR, FQNEAQ (reference sequence). Trimming shortened V by 4 bases and J by 1 base, and 16 bases separated the two germline ends. The CDR3 contains 16 residues. The CDR3 here is CASSSWGSVGNTEAFF. The CDR3 DNA follows: TGTGCCAGCAGCTCCTGGGGATCGGTCGGGAACACTGAAGCTTTCTTT. Complete variable domain (other parts from reference TRBV7-9 and TRBJ1-1): DTGVSQNPRHKITKRGQNVTFRCDPISEHNRLYWYRQTLGQGPEFLTYFQNEAQLEKSRLLSDRFSAERPKGSFSTLEIQRTEQGDSAMYLCASSSWGSVGNTEAFFGQGTRLTVV.

This chain joins TRBV7-2 and TRBJ2-1, with D perhaps matching TRBD1 (5 bases). CDR1 and CDR2 (germline): SGHTA, FQGNSA. This CDR3 comprises 14 residues. V dropped 8 bases and J dropped 1 base, with 12 bases sitting between them. The CDR3 region is CASALGASYNEQFF. The CDR3, as DNA: TGTGCCAGCGCCCTTGGGGCGTCCTACAATGAGCAGTTCTTC. Supplemented by reference TRBV7-2 and TRBJ2-1, the full variable domain reads GAGVSQSPSNKVTEKGKDVELRCDPISGHTALYWYRQSLGQGLEFLIYFQGNSAPDKSGLPSDRFSAERTGGSVSTLTIQRTQQEDSAVYLCASALGASYNEQFFGPGTRLTVL.

V is TRBV2 and J is TRBJ1-1, with 7 bases that match TRBD1. V was clipped by 0 bases and J by 4 bases; unmatched bases: 5. The length of the CDR3 is 15 residues. In germline, CDR1 is SNHLY, CDR2 FYNNEI. The CDR3 is CASSEARGLSTEAFF. The CDR3 DNA follows: TGTGCCAGCAGTGAAGCGAGGGGGCTGAGCACTGAAGCTTTCTTT.

The rearrangement joins TRBV5-1 to TRBJ2-7, with 8 bases lining up with TRBD1. V lost 3 bases and J lost 2; bases outside the gene matches: 7. CDR1 SGHRS and CDR2 YFSETQ come from the germline V gene. CDR3 size: 15 residues. The CDR3 region has the DNA TGCGCCAGCAGCTCCACCGGGACAGGCCCCTACGAGCAGTACTTC. It translates to CASSSTGTGPYEQYF.

J is TRBJ2-7 and V is TRBV7-2, with D perhaps TRBD2 (6 bases). With 0 bases removed from V and 2 bases from J, the gap between germline ends came to 11 bases. Germline V gene sequence: CDR1 SGHTA, CDR2 FQGNSA. This CDR3 contains 15 residues. CDR3 residues: CASSLAAGGAYEQYF. As DNA, the CDR3 is TGTGCCAGCAGCTTAGCGGCCGGAGGGGCCTACGAGCAGTACTTC.

The V and J genes are TRBV6-5 and TRBJ1-6; D gene uncertain. The length of the CDR3 is 15 residues. V shed 2 bases and J shed 6 bases, with 11 bases lying between them. Germline V gives CDR1 MNHEY, CDR2 SVGAGI. CDR3 bases: TGTGCCAGCAGTTACACGGATTTGGGTAATTCACCCCTCCACTTT. Translation: CASSYTDLGNSPLHF.

J is TRBJ1-4 and V is TRBV29-1; maybe TRBD1 (6 bases). Trimming took 5 bases from V and 0 from J, leaving 7 bases between them. CDR1 SQVTM and CDR2 ANQGSEA come from the germline V gene. The CDR3 sequence is 13 residues long. Here the CDR3 DNA reads TGCAGCGTTCAGGGGTCAACTAATGAAAAACTGTTTTTT. As protein: CSVQGSTNEKLFF.

The chain carries TRBV4-1 and TRBJ1-5, with 9 nucleotides matching TRBD1. The CDR3 extends over 15 amino acids. The ends lost 4 bases at V and 5 bases at J; junction bases unmatched: 6. CDR1 and CDR2 from the germline V gene are MGHRA and YSYEKL. The CDR3 reads CASSPGQGSYQPQHF. CDR3 bases: TGCGCCAGCAGCCCGGGACAGGGTTCTTATCAGCCCCAGCATTTT.

This chain uses TRBV4-1 with TRBJ1-4; the match to TRBD1 covers 7 bases. This CDR3 has 15 residues. Per the germline V gene, CDR1 is MGHRA and CDR2 is YSYEKL. The ends lost 5 bases at V and 3 bases at J; junction bases unmatched: 6. The CDR3 is CASSEQGLSNEKLFF. The CDR3 coding sequence is TGCGCCAGCAGCGAACAGGGGCTCTCTAATGAAAAACTGTTTTTT.

This chain uses TRBV19 with TRBJ2-2; D may be TRBD2 (5 bases). The CDR3 runs 18 residues. Germline CDR1 is LNHDA and CDR2 is SQIVND (reference sequence). Trimming removed 4 bases at V and 10 bases at J, with 28 bases between. The CDR3 nucleotides are TGTGCCAGTAGTACACTTTACGTCTCGGGTGGGAGTGATTTGGAGCTGTTTTTT. It yields the protein CASSTLYVSGGSDLELFF.

The rearrangement joins TRBV4-1 to TRBJ2-7, with D perhaps being TRBD1 or TRBD2 (7 bases each). Trimming removed 3 bases at V and 3 bases at J, with 12 bases between. The germline V gene has CDR1 MGHRA and CDR2 YSYEKL. This CDR3 is built from 14 residues. CDR3 coding DNA: TGCGCCAGCAGCCACCCCAGGGGGGGCTACGAGCAGTACTTC. Its protein product is CASSHPRGGYEQYF.

This chain joins TRBV27 and TRBJ2-7; D may be TRBD1 or TRBD2 (6 bases each). The germline gives CDR1 MNHEY, CDR2 SMNVEV (reference sequence). The CDR3 runs 14 residues. Deletions cut 7 bases from V and 3 bases from J, with 16 bases between. The CDR3 bases are TGTGCCAGCAAACTGGGGGGCGTCGGCTACGAGCAGTACTTC. Protein: CASKLGGVGYEQYF.

V usage is TRBV4-1 and J usage is TRBJ2-3; D is unresolved. The germline gives CDR1 MGHRA, CDR2 YSYEKL. CDR3 size: 15 residues. Trimming took off 4 bases at V and 1 base at J, with 12 bases between the two ends. CDR3 in DNA: TGCGCCAGCAGCCGCGCTGGGTCGGGCACAGATACGCAGTATTTT. This encodes CASSRAGSGTDTQYF.

The chain uses TRBV4-1 and TRBJ2-2; D possibly corresponds to TRBD1 (6 bases). V lost 3 bases and J 4 bases, leaving 9 bases between the germline ends. The germline CDR1 and CDR2 sequences are MGHRA and YSYEKL. The CDR3 contains 14 residues. CDR3 sequence (DNA): TGCGCCAGCAGCCACCAGACAGGCACCGGGGAGCTGTTTTTT. It yields the protein CASSHQTGTGELFF.

The rearrangement uses TRBV12-3 or TRBV12-4 and TRBJ1-2; D gene unclear. The germline V and J ends were trimmed by 6 bases and 4 bases, with 12 bases remaining between them. The CDR3 runs 13 residues. The CDR3 sequence is CASRTDPSYGYTF. The CDR3 DNA reads as TGTGCCAGCAGAACCGACCCCTCCTATGGCTACACCTTC.

This chain links TRBV5-1 with TRBJ2-3; TRBD1 agrees at 10 bases. The germline gives CDR1 SGHRS, CDR2 YFSETQ. The CDR3 totals 18 residues. Trimming took 1 base from V and 4 from J; bases not matched to a gene: 12. CDR3 loop: CASSLYPSGTGAADTQYF. Here the CDR3 DNA reads TGCGCCAGCAGCTTGTACCCCTCCGGGACAGGGGCGGCAGATACGCAGTATTTT.

The chain is built from TRBV6-5 and TRBJ2-1, with 8 bases lining up with TRBD2. There are 13 residues in the CDR3. V gave up 2 bases and J gave up 12 bases; unmatched junction bases: 6. Per germline, CDR1 MNHEY and CDR2 SVGAGI. The CDR3 nucleotides read TGTGCCAGCAGTTACCTCCATAGCGGGGTGCAGTTCTTC. It specifies CASSYLHSGVQFF.

This clone has just one count. The chain couples TRBV13 to TRBJ2-4, with a tentative D call TRBD2 (6 bases). The ends were cut back, 5 bases at V and 11 bases at J, with 10 bases in the middle. The CDR3 sequence is 11 residues long. The V gene's germline CDR1 is PRHDT and CDR2 FYEKMQ (reference sequence). The CDR3 DNA reads as TGTGCCAGCAGCCAAGGCGGGGTTCAGTACTTC. Protein product: CASSQGGVQYF.

This chain connects TRBV19 to TRBJ1-2, with TRBD1 as a possible D gene (6 bases). The germline V and J ends were trimmed by 4 bases and 3 bases, with 9 bases remaining between them. The CDR3 covers 13 residues. The germline CDR1 and CDR2 sequences are LNHDA and SQIVND (reference sequence). The CDR3 spells CASSKQGDYGYTF. The CDR3 DNA follows: TGTGCCAGTAGTAAACAGGGTGACTATGGCTACACCTTC. Filled out from reference TRBV19 and TRBJ1-2, the complete variable domain reads DGGITQSPKYLFRKEGQNVTLSCEQNLNHDAMYWYRQDPGQGLRLIYYSQIVNDFQKGDIAEGYSVSREKKESFPLTVTSAQKNPTAFYLCASSKQGDYGYTFGSGTRLTVV.

This clone was observed a single time. The chain carries TRBV4-2 and TRBJ2-1; D ambiguous. Germline V CDR1 and CDR2: LGHNA, YNFKEQ. Trimming cost V 0 bases and J 0 bases, with 6 bases left between them. CDR3 length: 15 amino acids. Here the CDR3 reads CASSQDSGSYNEQFF. In nucleotides, the CDR3 is TGTGCCAGCAGCCAAGATAGTGGCTCCTACAATGAGCAGTTCTTC.

J is TRBJ2-7 and V is TRBV13, with D possibly matching TRBD2 (5 bases). The germline CDR1 and CDR2 sequences are PRHDT and FYEKMQ (reference sequence). Trimming pared 5 bases from V and 2 bases from J, leaving 19 bases between. The CDR3 contains 16 residues. CDR3 protein: CASSPENRAGTYEQYF. The CDR3 DNA is TGTGCCAGCAGCCCCGAGAATCGGGCCGGGACCTACGAGCAGTACTTC.

The chain recombines TRBV2 with TRBJ1-2; a possible D gene is TRBD1 (6 bases). The germline gives CDR1 SNHLY, CDR2 FYNNEI. This CDR3 has 13 amino acids. Trimming pared 1 base from V and 8 bases from J, leaving 11 bases between. The CDR3 region has the DNA TGTGCCAGCAGTGAAGGGGCAGGGGACGGCTACACCTTC. This encodes CASSEGAGDGYTF. Supplemented by reference TRBV2 and TRBJ1-2, the full variable domain reads EPEVTQTPSHQVTQMGQEVILRCVPISNHLYFYWYRQILGQKVEFLVSFYNNEISEKSEIFDDQFSVERPDGSNFTLKIRSTKLEDSAMYFCASSEGAGDGYTFGSGTRLTVV.

This clone appeared a single time. This sequence joins TRBV9 and TRBJ2-7; 8 nucleotides line up with TRBD1. The CDR3 runs to 16 residues. After removal of 0 bases from V and 4 bases from J, the junction contained 9 bases not matched to a gene. Looked up from germline, CDR1 is SGDLS and CDR2 is YYNGEE. The CDR3 region is CASSVAGQGPTYEQYF. CDR3 sequence (DNA): TGTGCCAGCAGCGTAGCAGGACAGGGTCCAACGTACGAGCAGTACTTC.

V is TRBV3-1 (or the pseudogene TRBV3-2) and J is TRBJ2-1; 13 nucleotides agree with TRBD2. Germline V CDR1 and CDR2: LGHDT, YNNKEL (reference sequence). V gave up 6 bases and J gave up 7 bases; unmatched junction bases: 6. The CDR3 contains 15 residues. The CDR3 loop reads CASRGTSGGGNEQFF. Written as DNA, the CDR3 is TGTGCCAGCAGGGGAACTAGCGGGGGGGGAAATGAGCAGTTCTTC.

This clone has only one observation. This chain links TRBV5-1 with TRBJ1-6, with D uncertain. Trimming shortened V by 4 bases and J by 9 bases, and 11 bases separated the two germline ends. Germline CDR1 reads SGHRS; CDR2 reads YFSETQ. This CDR3 spans 13 amino acids. This CDR3 is CASSPTEGSPLHF. The CDR3 DNA sequence: TGCGCCAGCAGCCCTACCGAGGGTTCACCCCTCCACTTT.

V gene TRBV11-3 combines with J gene TRBJ2-5; D may be TRBD1 (6 bases). The CDR3 spans 14 residues. The germline V and J ends were trimmed by 2 bases and 2 bases, with 9 bases remaining between them. The V gene's germline CDR1 is SGHNT and CDR2 YENEEA. CDR3 loop: CASSLRDKQETQYF. In DNA form, the CDR3 reads TGTGCCAGCAGCTTACGGGACAAACAAGAGACCCAGTACTTC.

V usage is TRBV5-6 and J usage is TRBJ1-1; TRBD1 matches at 7 bases. Per the germline V gene, CDR1 is SGHDT and CDR2 is YYEEEE. The CDR3 is made up of 15 amino acids. The V gene end was trimmed by 4 bases and the J gene end by 3 bases; junction bases not matched to a gene: 9. The CDR3 is CASSLIQGPDTEAFF. CDR3 nucleotides: TGTGCCAGCAGCCTGATACAGGGGCCGGACACTGAAGCTTTCTTT.